Listed below are T cell receptor beta chains from one sample, sequenced in a study of T cell changes during pregnancy in multiple sclerosis. Generated by immunoSEQ multiplex PCR, the TCRdb table keeps only in-frame clones and is missing some. This table has about 89,000 clones, about 93% appearing once. Sequencing was performed on peripheral blood, taken after pregnancy. Receptors were obtained from a female donor in good health, enrolled as a control in a pregnancy study. CDR3s include the opening cysteine and the closing phenylalanine or tryptophan. The D gene is left open where the match is weak. Clone sizes are given selectively: once, few, many, or a class where the clone is expanded.

TRBJ1-1 | TRBV19 | . | TRBD1 | TGTGCCAGTCAGACAGGGTTATTCACTGAAGCTTTCTTT | CASQTGLFTEAFF
TRBJ2-3 | TRBV9 | . | TRBD1 | TGTGCCAGCACAAGAGACAGGGGCACAGATACGCAGTATTTT | CASTRDRGTDTQYF
TRBJ1-1 | TRBV11-2 | . | . | TGTGCCAGCAGCTTAGCAGGGGTGGGTGAAGCTTTCTTT | CASSLAGVGEAFF
TRBJ2-1 | TRBV19 | . | TRBD2 | TGTGCCAGTAGCCTCGGCCTAGCGGGATCGAGGGAGCAGTTCTTC | CASSLGLAGSREQFF
TRBJ2-1 | TRBV5-4 | . | TRBD2 | TGTGCCTGGGGGGGGGTGAATGAGCAGTTCTTC | CAWGGVNEQFF
TRBJ1-5 | TRBV4-1 | . | TRBD1 | TGCGCCAGCAGCCAGGGTACGACAGGGGGGGCTCAGCCCCAGCATTTT | CASSQGTTGGAQPQHF
TRBJ1-3 | TRBV30 | . | TRBD1 | TGTGCCTGGAGTGCGCATGGGACAGCCCGGGACACCATATATTTT | CAWSAHGTARDTIYF
TRBJ1-2 | TRBV15 | . | TRBD1 | TGTGCCACCAGCAGCGGACAGGGGGCCTGGGGCTACACCTTC | CATSSGQGAWGYTF
TRBJ2-7 | TRBV28 | once | TRBD1 | TGTGCCAGCAGCCGGCCCCTTGGACAGGAGGAATACGAGCAGTACTTC | CASSRPLGQEEYEQYF
TRBJ1-2 | TRBV2 | . | TRBD1 | TGTGCCAGCAGTGAAACAGGGGCTAACTATGGCTACACCTTC | CASSETGANYGYTF
TRBJ1-1 | TRBV2 | . | . | TGTGCCAGCAGCTCCTCCACGGGGGGGAACACTGAAGCTTTCTTT | CASSSSTGGNTEAFF
TRBJ2-5 | TRBV7-6 | . | . | TGTGCCAGCAGCTTAGGCAGCGCCACCAACCAAGAGACCCAGTACTTC | CASSLGSATNQETQYF
TRBJ1-5 | TRBV2 | . | . | TGTGCCAGCACCACGATGAGAGATCAGCCCCAGCATTTT | CASTTMRDQPQHF
TRBJ2-5 | TRBV27 | . | . | TGTGCCAGCAAGGTCGCAGGGGCTCGGGGCCAAGAGACCCAGTACTTC | CASKVAGARGQETQYF
TRBJ2-1 | TRBV6-5 | . | TRBD2 | TGTGCCAGCAGTTACCAACTAGCGGGAGGTGTCAATGAGCAGTTCTTC | CASSYQLAGGVNEQFF
TRBJ2-5 | TRBV5-1 | . | . | TGCGCCAGCAGCTTCGGGGGAGGTAGCCAAGAGACCCAGTACTTC | CASSFGGGSQETQYF
TRBJ2-5 | TRBV2 | once | TRBD1 | TGTGCCAGCAGTGAAGGCGGACAGGGGTTGATACAAGAGACCCAGTACTTC | CASSEGGQGLIQETQYF
TRBJ2-1 | TRBV6-1 | . | TRBD2 | TGTGCCAGCAGTGATCTAGCGGGATTGAATGAGCAGTTCTTC | CASSDLAGLNEQFF
TRBJ2-1 | TRBV6-1 | . | TRBD1 | TGTGCCAGCAGTAAACAGGGGTGGAATGAGCAGTTCTTC | CASSKQGWNEQFF
TRBJ1-2 | TRBV27 | . | . | TGTGCCAGCAGTTCGAGTGTGGGAGGGGCGGTGGTCTATGGCTACACCTTC | CASSSSVGGAVVYGYTF
TRBJ1-2 | TRBV2 | . | . | TGTGCCAGCAGTGAACTACTTTATGGCTACACCTTC | CASSELLYGYTF
TRBJ1-2 | TRBV5-6 | . | TRBD1 | TGTGCCAGCAGCAAGGGGACAGGGGGCGCTGGCTACACCTTC | CASSKGTGGAGYTF
TRBJ2-3 | TRBV2 | . | TRBD1 | TGTGCCAGCAGCGACGACAGGGCCACTACAGGTACGCAGTATTTT | CASSDDRATTGTQYF
TRBJ2-7 | TRBV6-5 | . | TRBD1 | TGTGCCAGCAGTTACGATGAGAAGACAGGGTCGGAGCAGTACTTC | CASSYDEKTGSEQYF
TRBJ2-7 | TRBV7-9 | . | . | TGTGCCAGCAGCTACGCCAGTGGTATCCCCTCCTACGAGCAGTACTTC | CASSYASGIPSYEQYF
TRBJ2-2 | TRBV28 | . | . | TGTGCCAGCAGTTTGGGTGGGAGAACGGGCACCGGGGAGCTGTTTTTT | CASSLGGRTGTGELFF
TRBJ2-3 | TRBV5-4 | once | . | TGTGCCAGCAGCGGGGACTCCCTCTCAGATACGCAGTATTTT | CASSGDSLSDTQYF